Below, one TCR beta chain is given with its context. The antigen is unknown. Though nominally healthy at sampling, donors likely had unrecorded immune exposures. The data stem from a study of cytomegalovirus exposure and HLA in healthy donors. Study outcomes and limitations: A later analysis linked some 17,000 TCR beta sequences to HLA alleles at 0.05 false discovery rate.

A multiplex PCR was run with 60 Vbeta primers and 13 Jbeta primers. Repertoires were generated with immunoSEQ multiplex PCR, while TCRdb's copy carries only in-frame clones and drops some. There are 100,000 or so clones in the sample; roughly 85% occur only once, and just over 2.5% lies in the top ten. Per the germline V gene, CDR1 is SEHNR and CDR2 is FQNEAQ (reference sequence). The CDR3 extends over 16 amino acids. With 5 bases clipped from V and 1 base from J, the junction kept 7 bases outside the gene matches. The chain is built from TRBV7-9 and TRBJ1-1; 10 bases are shared with TRBD1. Sequencing used PBMCs. The sequence came from a man in his forties in good health and CMV-seronegative. Written as DNA, the CDR3 is TGTGCCAGCAGCGTGACAGGGGGCGACGGGAACACTGAAGCTTTCTTT. Amino acid sequence: CASSVTGGDGNTEAFF.